These T cell receptor beta chains were read from a single sample in a study of T-cell memory formation after mild COVID-19. TCRdb recomputed calls from the 5' RACE reads with MiXCR, one row per CDR3 protein. The data hold 350,000 to 400,000 distinct CDR3 sequences, with approximately 15% observed a single time. The sequencing sample was made of PBMCs or a T cell subset sorted from them (not recorded which). All receptors come from a young man who had mild COVID-19 (a few samples of this study predate the infection). Cell type and time point are not known. Both conserved end residues are part of each CDR3. Fields, in order: clone size, D gene, J gene, V gene, CDR3 DNA, CDR3 protein. D genes are given only for firm matches. Not every row has a clone size; where given, it reads once, few, many or a size class.

NA,NA,TRBJ1-6,TRBV12-3/TRBV12-4,TGTGCCAGCAGTCGACTAACAAACAGGGCTACCTATAATTCACCCCTCCACTTT,CASSRLTNRATYNSPLHF
few,NA,TRBJ2-5,TRBV4-1,TGCGCCAGCAGCCAACAATCGGTCCAAGAGACCCAGTACTTC,CASSQQSVQETQYF
few,NA,TRBJ2-6,TRBV6-2/TRBV6-3,TGTGCCAGCAGTCAGGCCAGGGTAGCCGGGGCCAACGTCCTGACTTTC,CASSQARVAGANVLTF
many,TRBD2,TRBJ2-5,TRBV7-8,TGTGCCAGCAGACAAAGCGGGGCTACCCGGGAGACCCAGTACTTC,CASRQSGATRETQYF
few,TRBD2,TRBJ2-1,TRBV15,TGTGCCACCAGCAAGACTAGCGGATACAATGAGCAGTTCTTC,CATSKTSGYNEQFF
NA,NA,TRBJ1-2,TRBV5-6,TGTGCCAGCAGCTTGGTGGGGGCGCTTTCCGGTGGCTACACCTTC,CASSLVGALSGGYTF
NA,NA,TRBJ1-1,TRBV11-2,TGTGCCAGCAGCCCGGTTGGTGGTGGAGCTTTCTTT,CASSPVGGGAFF
NA,NA,TRBJ2-4,TRBV15,TGTGCCACCAGCAGAGATAATGGGGGGAACATTCAGTACTTC,CATSRDNGGNIQYF
few,NA,TRBJ2-1,TRBV24-1,TGTGCCACCAGTGACGCGGCGGCAGGGAACAACAATGAGCAGTTCTTC,CATSDAAAGNNNEQFF
NA,TRBD2,TRBJ2-3,TRBV5-1,TGCGCCAGCAGCTTGGTTAGCGGGGGGGCCCAGCAGTATTTT,CASSLVSGGAQQYF
few,NA,TRBJ2-7,TRBV28,TGTGCCAGCAGACCCGGCCACTCCTACGAGCAGTACTTC,CASRPGHSYEQYF
many,NA,TRBJ2-7,TRBV5-6,TGTGCCAGCAGCTTTGATCCGGGACACTCCCCCTACGAGCAGTACTTC,CASSFDPGHSPYEQYF
few,TRBD1,TRBJ2-5,TRBV12-3/TRBV12-4,TGTGCCAGCAGGGCGACAGGGGGCCAAGAGACCCAGTACTTC,CASRATGGQETQYF
NA,NA,TRBJ1-2,TRBV5-5,TGTGCCAGCAGCTCCGTGCCCGCTAACTATGGCTACACCTTC,CASSSVPANYGYTF
NA,TRBD1,TRBJ1-2,TRBV4-1,TGCGCCAGCAGCCAGGAGCCGGGACAGATCGGCTATGGCTACACCTTC,CASSQEPGQIGYGYTF
few,NA,TRBJ2-7,TRBV6-1,TGTGCCAGCAGTGAAAGACCTCCCTACGAGCAGTACTTC,CASSERPPYEQYF
NA,NA,TRBJ2-1,TRBV3-1,TGTGCCAGCAGCCAAGCAACAGGTTATCATGAGCAGTTCTTC,CASSQATGYHEQFF
many,TRBD1,TRBJ2-5,TRBV12-3/TRBV12-4,TGTGCCAGCTGTCGAAGGGGGCCTGGGGAGACCCAGTACTTC,CASCRRGPGETQYF
few,NA,TRBJ1-1,TRBV20-1,TGCAGTGCCGTAAGCGGGCCGATACGCCCCACGAACACTGAAGCTTTCTTT,CSAVSGPIRPTNTEAFF
few,TRBD2,TRBJ2-3,TRBV5-1,TGCGCCAGCAGCTTGGATAGCGGGGCCCCCTATCGTAGGACAGATACGCAGTATTTT,CASSLDSGAPYRRTDTQYF
NA,NA,TRBJ1-4,TRBV4-2,TGTGCCAGCAGCCAAGATATGGGACCCGGAGAGGAAAAACTGTTTTTT,CASSQDMGPGEEKLFF
NA,NA,TRBJ2-7,TRBV5-4,TGTGCCAGCAGTCAGATGTCCGACTACGAGCAGTACTTC,CASSQMSDYEQYF
many,NA,TRBJ1-5,TRBV15,TGTGCCACCAGCCCACAGGGACAGCCCCAGCATTTT,CATSPQGQPQHF
few,NA,TRBJ1-4,TRBV5-5,TGTGCCACCTCCGGGCAGGCGAATGAAAAACTGTTTTTT,CATSGQANEKLFF
NA,NA,TRBJ2-4,TRBV12-3/TRBV12-4,TGTGCCAGCAGTCCGCGGGACAGAAAAAACATTCAGTACTTC,CASSPRDRKNIQYF
few,TRBD1,TRBJ2-1,TRBV29-1,TGCAGCTGTTCGACGGACAGGGAGTTCTTC,CSCSTDREFF
few,TRBD2,TRBJ2-3,TRBV12-3/TRBV12-4,TGTGCCAGCGGGGCTAGCGGGGGGAGCACAGATACGCAGTATTTT,CASGASGGSTDTQYF
few,NA,TRBJ2-7,TRBV11-2,TGTGCCAGCAGCCCCGGGCTCGGTGAGCAGTACTTC,CASSPGLGEQYF
NA,NA,TRBJ2-2,TRBV24-1,TGTGCCACCAGTGACCCTAACCAGGGGCTGTTTTTT,CATSDPNQGLFF
NA,NA,TRBJ2-7,TRBV25-1,TGTGCCAGCAGTGTAACAGCTACCTACGAGCAGTACTTC,CASSVTATYEQYF
few,NA,TRBJ1-4,TRBV5-1,TGCGCCAGCAGCCCCGGGGCGGGTAGTAATGAAAAACTGTTTTTT,CASSPGAGSNEKLFF
many,TRBD2,TRBJ2-3,TRBV5-6,TGTGCCAGCAGCCCCGGGCAACTAGCGCTCAGAGATACGCAGTATTTT,CASSPGQLALRDTQYF
few,NA,TRBJ1-3,TRBV18,TGTGCCAGCCGGACAGCTTCTGGAAACACCATATATTTT,CASRTASGNTIYF
NA,NA,TRBJ2-5,TRBV12-3/TRBV12-4,TGTGCCAGCAGTTTCCAAAAGACTGAGACCCAGTACTTC,CASSFQKTETQYF
many,TRBD2,TRBJ2-5,TRBV7-9,TGTGCCAGCAGCCAGGGACTAGCGGGGGTCCAAGAGACCCAGTACTTC,CASSQGLAGVQETQYF
few,NA,TRBJ2-1,TRBV5-6,TGTGCCAGCAGCGTGAGATCGGCAACCCGATACAATGAGCAGTTCTTC,CASSVRSATRYNEQFF
few,TRBD2,TRBJ2-7,TRBV12-3/TRBV12-4,TGTGCCAGCATCCTCCGGCGGGGGGGTTACTACGAGCAGTACTTC,CASILRRGGYYEQYF
NA,NA,TRBJ1-1,TRBV20-1,TGCAGTGCTAGAGGGCTCGGGTTGGACACTGAAGCTTTCTTT,CSARGLGLDTEAFF
NA,TRBD2,TRBJ2-3,TRBV7-2,TGTGCCAGCAGCGCGGAGCTAGCGGGGGGGCATGCCACAGATACGCAGTATTTT,CASSAELAGGHATDTQYF
few,NA,TRBJ2-3,TRBV20-1,TGCAGTGCTAGGGAGGGGTGGGCAGATACGCAGTATTTT,CSAREGWADTQYF
NA,TRBD1,TRBJ1-1,TRBV4-1,TGCGCCAGCAGCCAAGACCTTGGGGACAGCAACACTGAAGCTTTCTTT,CASSQDLGDSNTEAFF
NA,NA,TRBJ2-1,TRBV7-2,TGTGCCAGCAGCCCCCACGCCAGGCATGAGCAGTTCTTC,CASSPHARHEQFF
NA,NA,TRBJ2-7,TRBV20-1,TGCAGTGCTAGAGGGGATTCCTACGAGCAGTACTTC,CSARGDSYEQYF
few,NA,TRBJ2-3,TRBV12-5,TGTGCTAGTGGTTTGGACACGGGCCGCACGCAGTATTTT,CASGLDTGRTQYF
NA,NA,TRBJ2-3,TRBV29-1,TGCAGCGTTGGCGGGGTTCAGGGAGATACGCAGTATTTT,CSVGGVQGDTQYF
NA,NA,TRBJ2-1,TRBV12-3/TRBV12-4,TGTGCCAGCAGTTTGGGAGGCCTGAACAATGAGCAGTTCTTC,CASSLGGLNNEQFF
NA,TRBD1,TRBJ2-3,TRBV29-1,TGCAGCGTTGGTTATTGGACAGGGGGCGGCACAGATACGCAGTATTTT,CSVGYWTGGGTDTQYF
few,TRBD2,TRBJ2-1,TRBV5-1,TGCGCCAGCAGCTTGGATTCTAGCGGGGCTGGGGATGAGCAGTTCTTC,CASSLDSSGAGDEQFF
NA,NA,TRBJ2-5,TRBV7-2,TGTGCCAGCAGCAGGACGGACAGCGGTCAAGAGACCCAGTACTTC,CASSRTDSGQETQYF
few,NA,TRBJ1-4,TRBV7-9,TGTGCCAGCAGCGTACGGGAAAAACTGTTTTTT,CASSVREKLFF
NA,NA,TRBJ2-5,TRBV7-6,TGTGCCAGCAGCCCCAGTTTCAACTTGGAGACCCAGTACTTC,CASSPSFNLETQYF
many,NA,TRBJ2-4,TRBV3-2,TGTGCCAGCAGCCTACGCCCAGTTCTGGACATTCAGTACTTC,CASSLRPVLDIQYF
few,NA,TRBJ1-6,TRBV6-5,TGTGCCGGCGCCAAACGAGAGAATTCACCCCTCCACTTT,CAGAKRENSPLHF
few,NA,TRBJ2-5,TRBV25-1,TGTGCCAGCAGTGAATACAGGGAAGAGACCCAGTACTTC,CASSEYREETQYF
NA,NA,TRBJ1-1,TRBV11-2,TGTGCCAGCAGCTTATCCCTAAGAGGTACTGAAGCTTTCTTT,CASSLSLRGTEAFF
few,TRBD1,TRBJ2-3,TRBV6-1,TGTGCCAGCCCGGGGACAGGGCACACAGATACGCAGTATTTT,CASPGTGHTDTQYF
NA,NA,TRBJ2-7,TRBV3-1,TGTGCCAGCAGCCGCTGGGGCGAGCAGTACTTC,CASSRWGEQYF
few,NA,TRBJ2-6,TRBV27,TGTGCCAGCAGTTTATTCGGAACCTCTGGGGCCAACGTCCTGACTTTC,CASSLFGTSGANVLTF
many,NA,TRBJ1-5,TRBV12-3/TRBV12-4,TGTGCCAGCAGTCCACAGGGCGATCAGCCCCAGCATTTT,CASSPQGDQPQHF